The 26 T cell receptor beta chains below were found in one sample sequenced in a study of T cell changes during pregnancy in multiple sclerosis. Profiling relied on immunoSEQ multiplex PCR, and the TCRdb table lists in-frame clones only, not all of them. Among fewer than 95,000 clones listed, 80% to 95% were seen once. The sequences come from peripheral blood, collected in the first trimester of pregnancy. The receptors here all came from a female donor in good health, enrolled as a control in a pregnancy study.

This chain connects TRBV5-1 to TRBJ2-5, with TRBD2 matching 13 bases. Trimming cost V 6 bases and J 4 bases; bases outside gene matches: 6. The CDR3 extends over 15 amino acids. CDR1 and CDR2 (germline): SGHRS, YFSETQ. CDR3 DNA: TGCGCCAGCACAGGACTAGCGGGAGTACGAGAGACCCAGTACTTC. The encoded protein is CASTGLAGVRETQYF.

There are a few counts of this clone. The chain is built from TRBV30 and TRBJ2-7; D is unresolved. Germline-derived CDR1 and CDR2 are GTSNPN and SVGIG (reference sequence). V was clipped by 1 base and J by 3 bases, with 10 bases between them. This CDR3 region has 13 residues. This CDR3 is CAWSAREVYEQYF. DNA of the CDR3: TGTGCCTGGAGTGCGCGCGAGGTCTACGAGCAGTACTTC.

The chain is built from TRBV6-1 and TRBJ1-5; no clear D gene. The V gene lost 4 bases and the J gene lost 5 bases, with 9 bases spanning the gap. Germline V CDR1 and CDR2: MNHNS, SASEGT. CDR3 length: 13 residues. In DNA, the CDR3 is TGTGCCAGCAGTGTGGAGGGTTATCAGCCCCAGCATTTT. This translates into CASSVEGYQPQHF.

V and J are TRBV2 and TRBJ2-7, with unresolved D. Germline V gene data show CDR1 as SNHLY and CDR2 as FYNNEI. This CDR3 is built from 12 residues. The V gene lost 7 bases and the J gene lost 2 bases, with 9 bases spanning the gap. The CDR3 region is CASTRNPYEQYF. In nucleotides, the CDR3 is TGTGCCAGCACCAGGAATCCCTACGAGCAGTACTTC.

The chain is built from TRBV4-2 and TRBJ1-2; D is perhaps TRBD1 (6 bases). From germline, CDR1 is LGHNA and CDR2 YNFKEQ. Trimming cost V 1 base and J 7 bases, with 19 bases left between them. The CDR3 length is 16 residues. The CDR3 bases are TGTGCCAGCAGCCAAGTCCTCGGGACACCCCGTGGTGGCTACACCTTC. Amino acids: CASSQVLGTPRGGYTF.

The chain uses TRBV7-2 and TRBJ2-4; D call uncertain. Germline V gene lookup returns CDR1 SGHTA and CDR2 FQGNSA. The CDR3 spans 11 residues. V gave up 4 bases and J gave up 6 bases, with 4 bases separating them. This CDR3 reads CASSSGNIQYF. The CDR3 DNA sequence: TGTGCCAGCAGCTCAGGAAACATTCAGTACTTC.

This clone was seen a single time. This chain joins TRBV19 and TRBJ2-7; D is unclear. The CDR3 totals 13 residues. CDR1 is LNHDA and CDR2 is SQIVND in the germline V gene (reference sequence). V was shortened by 5 bases and J by 0 bases, with 8 bases between the two germline ends. CDR3 amino acids: CASSWSDSYEQYF. CDR3 sequence (DNA): TGTGCCAGTAGTTGGTCAGACTCCTACGAGCAGTACTTC.

The count of this clone is one. The rearrangement links TRBV15 to TRBJ1-1, with 7 bases fitting TRBD1. Germline-derived CDR1 and CDR2 are LNHNV and YYDKDF (reference sequence). The CDR3 consists of 13 residues. After removal of 5 bases from V and 6 bases from J, the junction contained 6 bases not matched to a gene. The CDR3 here is CATSSKGASEAFF. Written as DNA, the CDR3 is TGTGCCACCAGCTCCAAGGGGGCCTCTGAAGCTTTCTTT.

The J gene is TRBJ2-1, the V gene TRBV28; 14 bases agree with TRBD2. Germline V lookup: CDR1 MDHEN, CDR2 SYDVKM. This CDR3 spans 17 amino acids. J was trimmed by 8 bases and V by 3 bases; bases with no gene match: 9. Written as DNA, the CDR3 is TGTGCCAGCAGTTTTCCGGGACTAGCGGGAGTTTTGGATGAGCAGTTCTTC. It is translated as CASSFPGLAGVLDEQFF. The full variable domain, with the rest looked up from reference TRBV28 and TRBJ2-1, is DVKVTQSSRYLVKRTGEKVFLECVQDMDHENMFWYRQDPGLGLRLIYFSYDVKMKEKGDIPEGYSVSREKKERFSLILESASTNQTSMYLCASSFPGLAGVLDEQFFGPGTRLTVL.

The genes are TRBV25-1 and TRBJ2-1, with D possibly TRBD2 on 5 matching bases. The CDR3 consists of 15 residues. Per the germline V gene, CDR1 is MGHDK and CDR2 is SYGVNS. With 3 bases removed from V and 4 bases from J, the gap between germline ends came to 13 bases. The CDR3 DNA sequence: TGTGCCAGCAGTGATTGGCGGGCCAATTACAATGAGCAGTTCTTC. This sequence encodes CASSDWRANYNEQFF.

The chain links TRBV28 to TRBJ2-1; TRBD2 agrees at 14 bases. The CDR3 runs to 20 residues. The ends lost 5 bases at V and 0 bases at J; junction bases unmatched: 12. Germline CDR1 is MDHEN and CDR2 is SYDVKM. The CDR3 here is CASSPPRLAGGWSSYNEQFF. Written as DNA, the CDR3 is TGTGCCAGCAGTCCTCCCCGACTAGCGGGAGGGTGGAGCTCCTACAATGAGCAGTTCTTC.

The V and J genes are TRBV19 and TRBJ2-1; possible D gene TRBD2, 7 bases. In germline, CDR1 is LNHDA, CDR2 SQIVND (reference sequence). The CDR3 is 15 residues long. The V end was cut by 3 bases, the J end by 8 bases, with 17 bases between. The CDR3 is CASSMEGGAVDEQFF. The CDR3 coding sequence is TGTGCCAGTAGTATGGAGGGGGGGGCAGTGGATGAGCAGTTCTTC.

The V call is TRBV5-4, the J call TRBJ1-2; D is ambiguous. Germline loops: CDR1 SGHNT, CDR2 YYREEE (reference sequence). The CDR3 runs 13 residues. Trimming left V 4 bases short and J 4 bases short, with 11 bases between. The chain's CDR3 is CASSITAVYGYTF. The CDR3 DNA sequence: TGTGCCAGCAGCATTACAGCAGTCTATGGCTACACCTTC.

The V call is TRBV5-1, the J call TRBJ1-4; 7 bases match TRBD1. J gave up 6 bases and V 5 bases, and 4 bases lay outside the gene matches. The CDR3 covers 13 residues. Germline CDR1 reads SGHRS; CDR2 reads YFSETQ. For the CDR3, the DNA is TGCGCCAGCAGACAGGGGACAGATGAAAAACTGTTTTTT. This translates into CASRQGTDEKLFF. The variable domain in full, with the rest retrieved from reference TRBV5-1 and TRBJ1-4, is KAGVTQTPRYLIKTRGQQVTLSCSPISGHRSVSWYQQTPGQGLQFLFEYFSETQRNKGNFPGRFSGRQFSNSRSEMNVSTLELGDSALYLCASRQGTDEKLFFGSGTQLSVL.

The chain couples TRBV4-2 to TRBJ2-3, with 9 nucleotides matching TRBD2. The CDR3 is 15 residues long. The germline V gene has CDR1 LGHNA and CDR2 YNFKEQ. Trimming took 3 bases from V and 6 from J; bases not matched to a gene: 7. CDR3 amino acids: CASSQRAGGTDTQYF. CDR3 in DNA: TGTGCCAGCAGCCAGAGGGCGGGAGGGACGGATACGCAGTATTTT.

The gene calls are TRBV23-1 and TRBJ2-1; the match to TRBD1 covers 9 bases. TRBV23-1 carries the ORF label, with uncertain function. The CDR3 is 23 amino acids. Germline trimming cut 1 base from V and 0 bases from J; bases unmatched to any gene: 22. CDR3 DNA sequence: TGCGCCAGCAGTCAATTAGGAGCATACGACAGGGGGAGAGCAGAGAGCTCCTACAATGAGCAGTTCTTC. This encodes CASSQLGAYDRGRAESSYNEQFF.

The chain carries TRBV2 and TRBJ1-2; D unresolved. CDR1 is SNHLY and CDR2 is FYNNEI in the germline V gene. V lost 7 bases, J lost 8 bases, and 14 bases lay in between. This CDR3 spans 12 amino acids. The CDR3 nucleotides read TGTGCCAGCACACAGACGGGGTGGGGCTACACCTTC. Its protein product is CASTQTGWGYTF.

The chain employs TRBV20-1 and TRBJ2-2; D uncertain. The V end was cut by 6 bases, the J end by 3 bases, with 5 bases between. Germline assignment: CDR1 DFQATT and CDR2 SNEGSKA (reference sequence). The CDR3 spans 11 residues. CDR3 loop: CSAADTGELFF. The CDR3 nucleotides are TGCAGTGCGGCAGACACCGGGGAGCTGTTTTTT.

V is TRBV10-1 and J is TRBJ1-2, with TRBD1 matching 9 bases. CDR1 WNHNN and CDR2 SYGVQD come from the germline V gene (reference sequence). This CDR3 comprises 16 residues. Losses at the gene ends were 4 bases for V and 5 bases for J; bases not matched to a gene: 11. In DNA, the CDR3 is TGCGCCAGCAGTGGGTGGGACAGGGAAACTAGATATGGCTACACCTTC. Protein: CASSGWDRETRYGYTF.

The chain has TRBV2 and TRBJ2-5; 11 nucleotides match TRBD2. The CDR3 contains 14 residues. Trimming took 6 bases from V and 5 from J; bases not matched to a gene: 5. Germline-derived CDR1 and CDR2 are SNHLY and FYNNEI. The CDR3, as DNA: TGTGCCAGCAGCTACGGGACTAGCGGTGAGACCCAGTACTTC. This encodes CASSYGTSGETQYF.

V usage is TRBV20-1 and J usage is TRBJ2-7, with D possibly matching TRBD1 (6 bases). Trimming cost V 5 bases and J 3 bases, with 8 bases left between them. Germline V gene data show CDR1 as DFQATT and CDR2 as SNEGSKA (reference sequence). This CDR3 comprises 11 residues. The CDR3 bases are TGCAGTGCTTCAGGGGTCTACGAGCAGTACTTC. This translates into CSASGVYEQYF.

The chain is built from TRBV5-1 and TRBJ2-3; D possibly corresponds to TRBD2 (6 bases). Germline CDR1 and CDR2: SGHRS and YFSETQ. The CDR3 spans 14 residues. Trimming stripped 3 bases from V and 0 bases from J, with 8 bases between. The CDR3 bases are TGCGCCAGCAGCTGGGGACTTAGCACAGATACGCAGTATTTT. Its translation: CASSWGLSTDTQYF.

The chain couples TRBV2 to TRBJ1-2, with 10 bases fitting TRBD1. The germline CDR1 and CDR2 sequences are SNHLY and FYNNEI. The CDR3 has 15 amino acids. Unmatched junction bases numbered 11, after V lost 8 bases and J lost 5 bases. This CDR3 reads CASLLDRDRGYGYTF. The DNA for the CDR3 is TGTGCCAGCCTCTTAGACCGGGACAGGGGATATGGCTACACCTTC. Together with reference TRBV2 and TRBJ1-2, the CDR3 gives the full variable domain: EPEVTQTPSHQVTQMGQEVILRCVPISNHLYFYWYRQILGQKVEFLVSFYNNEISEKSEIFDDQFSVERPDGSNFTLKIRSTKLEDSAMYFCASLLDRDRGYGYTFGSGTRLTVV.

The chain recombines TRBV13 with TRBJ1-2; TRBD1 matches at 7 bases. The CDR3 is 13 residues long. Germline CDR1 reads PRHDT; CDR2 reads FYEKMQ (reference sequence). The V and J ends lost 3 bases and 3 bases, in that order; junction bases with no gene match: 1. The CDR3 loop is CASSFQGDYGYTF. The CDR3 DNA follows: TGTGCCAGCAGCTTTCAGGGGGACTATGGCTACACCTTC.

The genes are TRBV28 and TRBJ2-7; 9 bases are a match to TRBD1. The CDR3 covers 16 residues. Trimming took 6 bases from V and 1 from J; bases not matched to a gene: 10. Germline loops: CDR1 MDHEN, CDR2 SYDVKM. For the CDR3, the DNA is TGTGCCAGCAGAAGCACCGGGACAGGGAATTCCTACGAGCAGTACTTC. Its translation is CASRSTGTGNSYEQYF. Based on the CDR3 plus reference TRBV28 and TRBJ2-7, the full variable domain is DVKVTQSSRYLVKRTGEKVFLECVQDMDHENMFWYRQDPGLGLRLIYFSYDVKMKEKGDIPEGYSVSREKKERFSLILESASTNQTSMYLCASRSTGTGNSYEQYFGPGTRLTVT.

The rearrangement joins TRBV28 to TRBJ2-5; D call uncertain. This CDR3 comprises 13 residues. V lost 1 base and J 5 bases, leaving 8 bases between the germline ends. Germline V CDR1 and CDR2: MDHEN, SYDVKM. The CDR3 coding sequence is TGTGCCAGCAGTTTATTCCAACGGGAGACCCAGTACTTC. Translated, it gives CASSLFQRETQYF. The full variable domain, completed using reference TRBV28 and TRBJ2-5, is DVKVTQSSRYLVKRTGEKVFLECVQDMDHENMFWYRQDPGLGLRLIYFSYDVKMKEKGDIPEGYSVSREKKERFSLILESASTNQTSMYLCASSLFQRETQYFGPGTRLLVL.